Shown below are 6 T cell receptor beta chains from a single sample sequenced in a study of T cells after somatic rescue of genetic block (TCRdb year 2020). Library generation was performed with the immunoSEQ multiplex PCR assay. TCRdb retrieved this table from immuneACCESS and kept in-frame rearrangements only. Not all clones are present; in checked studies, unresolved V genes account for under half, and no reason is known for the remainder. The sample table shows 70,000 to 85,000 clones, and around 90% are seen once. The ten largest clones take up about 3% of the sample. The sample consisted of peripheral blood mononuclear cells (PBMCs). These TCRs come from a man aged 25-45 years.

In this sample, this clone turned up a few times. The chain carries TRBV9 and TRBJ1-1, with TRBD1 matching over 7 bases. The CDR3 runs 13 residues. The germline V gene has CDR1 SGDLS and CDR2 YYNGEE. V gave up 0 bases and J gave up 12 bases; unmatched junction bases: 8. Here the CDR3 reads CASSVGTGGQTFF. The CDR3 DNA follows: TGTGCCAGCAGCGTAGGGACAGGTGGGCAAACTTTCTTT.

CDR3 amino acids: CASSGGTGLEQYF. The CDR3 region has the DNA TGTGCCAGCAGCGGGGGGACAGGGCTCGAGCAGTACTTC. The chain employs TRBV5-6 and TRBJ2-5; 9 bases line up with TRBD1. The assigned J gene may be wrong: the sequence end matches TRBJ2-7 better. The CDR3 contains 13 residues. Per the germline V gene, CDR1 is SGHDT and CDR2 is YYEEEE.

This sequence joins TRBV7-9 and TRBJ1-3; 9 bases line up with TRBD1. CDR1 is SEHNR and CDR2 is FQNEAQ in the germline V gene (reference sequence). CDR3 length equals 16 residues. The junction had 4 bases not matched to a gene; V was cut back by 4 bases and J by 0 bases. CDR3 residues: CASSWDRADSGNTIYF. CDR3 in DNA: TGTGCCAGCAGCTGGGACAGGGCCGACTCTGGAAACACCATATATTTT.

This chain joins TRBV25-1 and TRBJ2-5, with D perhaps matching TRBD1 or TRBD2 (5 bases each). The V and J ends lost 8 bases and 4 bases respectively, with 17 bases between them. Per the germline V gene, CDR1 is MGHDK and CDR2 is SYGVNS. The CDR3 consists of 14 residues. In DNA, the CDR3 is TGTGCCAGCGGGGCCCCGGGGAGAGGAGAGACCCAGTACTTC. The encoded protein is CASGAPGRGETQYF.

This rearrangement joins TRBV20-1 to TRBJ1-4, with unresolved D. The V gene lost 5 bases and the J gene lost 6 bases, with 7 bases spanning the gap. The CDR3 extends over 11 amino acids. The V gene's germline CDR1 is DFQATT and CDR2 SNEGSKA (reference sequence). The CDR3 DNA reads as TGCAGTGCTTACATGGATGAAAAACTGTTTTTT. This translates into CSAYMDEKLFF.

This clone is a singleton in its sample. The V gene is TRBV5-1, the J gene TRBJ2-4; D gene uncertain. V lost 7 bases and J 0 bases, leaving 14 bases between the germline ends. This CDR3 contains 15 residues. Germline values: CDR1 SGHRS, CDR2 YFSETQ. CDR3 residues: CASSGSAQAKNIQYF. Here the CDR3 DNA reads TGCGCCAGCTCCGGCAGTGCTCAAGCCAAAAACATTCAGTACTTC.